This TCR beta chain was recorded in a study of T cell responses to AZD1222 COVID-19 vaccine. V lost 1 base, J lost 6 bases, and 16 bases lay in between. Germline V gives CDR1 SGHRS, CDR2 YFSETQ. There are 15 residues in the CDR3. TCRdb keeps only in-frame clones here, not all; method: immunoSEQ multiplex PCR. The sample gives about 150,000 clones, 88% of which show up once; about 7% is in the top ten. The chain employs TRBV5-1 and TRBJ1-2; D is possibly TRBD1 (6 bases). The receptor was isolated from an adult who had recovered from COVID-19. The specimen was peripheral blood, collected after recovery from COVID-19. The CDR3 region is CASSLRTGRENGYTF. The CDR3 coding sequence is TGCGCCAGCAGCTTGAGAACAGGGAGGGAAAATGGCTACACCTTC.